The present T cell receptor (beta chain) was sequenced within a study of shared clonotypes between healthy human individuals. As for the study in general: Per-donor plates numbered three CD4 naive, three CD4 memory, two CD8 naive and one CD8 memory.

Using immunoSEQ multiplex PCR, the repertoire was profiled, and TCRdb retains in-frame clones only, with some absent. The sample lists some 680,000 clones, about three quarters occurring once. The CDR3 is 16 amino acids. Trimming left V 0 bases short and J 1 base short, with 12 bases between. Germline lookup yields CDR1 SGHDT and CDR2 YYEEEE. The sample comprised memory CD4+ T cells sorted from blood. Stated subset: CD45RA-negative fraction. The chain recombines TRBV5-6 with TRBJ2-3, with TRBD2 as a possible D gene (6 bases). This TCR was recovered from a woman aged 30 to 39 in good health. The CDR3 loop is CASSLAASAGTDTQYF. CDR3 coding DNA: TGTGCCAGCAGCTTGGCGGCTAGCGCCGGCACAGATACGCAGTATTTT.